The 2 T cell receptor beta chains presented below share a single source sample, sequenced in a study of T cell repertoires in aging, cancer and after chemotherapy. TCR beta rearrangements were amplified from peripheral blood genomic DNA. A mixed TRB-A/B primer pool amplified rearranged TRB by multiplex touch-down PCR. MiXCR, run by TCRdb on the multiplex PCR reads, gives a single entry per CDR3 protein. The sample includes a few thousand distinct CDR3 sequences, about two thirds of them seen just once. The sequenced material came from blood. The receptors shown here come from a human donor with a solid tumor.

V usage is TRBV19 and J usage is TRBJ2-5; no clear D gene. V lost 3 bases and J 1 base, leaving 9 bases between the germline ends. CDR1 and CDR2 from the germline V gene are LNHDA and SQIVND (reference sequence). The CDR3 contains 14 residues. This CDR3 is CASSMGTAQETQYF. CDR3 sequence (DNA): TGTGCCAGTAGTATGGGAACAGCCCAAGAGACCCAGTACTTC.

This clonotype has only one observation. The V gene is TRBV4-1, the J gene TRBJ2-5; D is unclear. The germline V and J ends were trimmed by 2 bases and 2 bases, with 15 bases remaining between them. This CDR3 spans 16 amino acids. CDR1 and CDR2 from the germline V gene are MGHRA and YSYEKL. The CDR3 bases are TGCGCCAGCAGCCAACCCCGAACGGACGGACAAGAGACCCAGTACTTC. It codes for CASSQPRTDGQETQYF.